Listed below are T cell receptor beta chains from one sample, sequenced in a study of cytomegalovirus exposure and HLA in healthy donors. The table came from immunoSEQ multiplex PCR; TCRdb's copy has only in-frame clones and leaves some out. In the table there are 130,000 to 150,000 clones, 75% to 80% of which are singletons. Sequences were obtained from PBMCs. The receptor source for this set is a male donor in good health and CMV-seronegative. Each CDR3 is given with its conserved first and last residue. The D gene is left open where the match is weak. Some rows mark clone size as missing; the rest say once, few, many or name a class of expanded clone.

v_call: TRBV7-2
clone_size: NA
j_call: TRBJ1-3
d_call: NA
cdr3_aa: CASSQNGGSSGNTIYF
cdr3_nt: TGTGCCAGCAGCCAAAACGGGGGTAGCTCTGGAAACACCATATATTTT

v_call: TRBV5-1
clone_size: NA
j_call: TRBJ2-7
d_call: TRBD1
cdr3_aa: CASSRDSAYEQYF
cdr3_nt: TGCGCCAGCAGCCGGGACAGCGCCTACGAGCAGTACTTC

v_call: TRBV29-1
clone_size: NA
j_call: TRBJ1-5
d_call: NA
cdr3_aa: CSVAMPNQPQHF
cdr3_nt: TGCAGCGTTGCTATGCCAAATCAGCCCCAGCATTTT

v_call: TRBV11-2
clone_size: NA
j_call: TRBJ2-1
d_call: TRBD1
cdr3_aa: CASSPGGKPGGEQFF
cdr3_nt: TGTGCCAGCAGCCCAGGAGGTAAGCCAGGGGGCGAGCAGTTCTTC

v_call: TRBV5-4
clone_size: NA
j_call: TRBJ1-1
d_call: TRBD1
cdr3_aa: CASSLGTGGVNTEAFF
cdr3_nt: TGTGCCAGCAGCCTAGGGACAGGGGGCGTGAACACTGAAGCTTTCTTT

v_call: TRBV7-6
clone_size: NA
j_call: TRBJ2-2
d_call: NA
cdr3_aa: CASSPTRREANTGELFF
cdr3_nt: TGTGCCAGCAGCCCAACCCGGCGGGAAGCGAACACCGGGGAGCTGTTTTTT

v_call: TRBV5-4
clone_size: NA
j_call: TRBJ1-6
d_call: TRBD1
cdr3_aa: CASSPDRAASSPLHF
cdr3_nt: TGTGCCAGCAGCCCCGACAGGGCTGCCAGTTCACCCCTCCACTTT

v_call: TRBV7-9
clone_size: few
j_call: TRBJ1-5
d_call: TRBD1
cdr3_aa: CSSSLDTGDQPQHF
cdr3_nt: TGTTCCAGCAGCTTAGATACAGGGGATCAGCCCCAGCATTTT

v_call: TRBV2
clone_size: few
j_call: TRBJ2-1
d_call: TRBD1
cdr3_aa: CASRGTGTSYNEQFF
cdr3_nt: TGTGCCAGCAGGGGGACAGGGACATCCTACAATGAGCAGTTCTTC

v_call: TRBV15
clone_size: once
j_call: TRBJ2-5
d_call: NA
cdr3_aa: CATSRDPGEASGETQYF
cdr3_nt: TGTGCCACCAGCAGAGATCCTGGTGAGGCCAGTGGGGAGACCCAGTACTTC

v_call: TRBV19
clone_size: NA
j_call: TRBJ1-4
d_call: NA
cdr3_aa: CASRVRGSEKLFF
cdr3_nt: TGTGCCAGTAGGGTCAGGGGTAGTGAAAAACTGTTTTTT

v_call: TRBV5-1
clone_size: NA
j_call: TRBJ2-1
d_call: NA
cdr3_aa: CASSLSGGYNEQFF
cdr3_nt: TGCGCCAGCAGCTTGTCGGGCGGGTACAATGAGCAGTTCTTC

v_call: TRBV7-2
clone_size: NA
j_call: TRBJ2-1
d_call: TRBD1
cdr3_aa: CASSLRTGGSSYNEQFF
cdr3_nt: TGTGCCAGCAGCTTGCGGACAGGGGGCAGCTCCTACAATGAGCAGTTCTTC

v_call: TRBV21-1
clone_size: NA
j_call: TRBJ2-3
d_call: NA
cdr3_aa: CATPKDGTGTPTDTQYF
cdr3_nt: TGTGCCACCCCAAAGGATGGGACAGGGACCCCCACAGATACGCAGTATTTT

v_call: TRBV28
clone_size: NA
j_call: TRBJ2-7
d_call: NA
cdr3_aa: CASSPHAGTGGKTEQYF
cdr3_nt: TGTGCCAGCAGTCCTCACGCCGGGACTGGCGGGAAAACCGAGCAGTACTTC

v_call: TRBV6-5
clone_size: NA
j_call: TRBJ1-4
d_call: NA
cdr3_aa: CASSYSSEGEKLFF
cdr3_nt: TGTGCCAGCAGTTACTCGAGCGAGGGTGAAAAACTGTTTTTT

v_call: TRBV9
clone_size: NA
j_call: TRBJ1-4
d_call: TRBD1
cdr3_aa: CASSPSGTANEKLFF
cdr3_nt: TGTGCCAGCAGCCCCTCCGGGACAGCGAATGAAAAACTGTTTTTT

v_call: TRBV28
clone_size: NA
j_call: TRBJ2-7
d_call: NA
cdr3_aa: CASSLSEGEQCF
cdr3_nt: TGTGCCAGCAGTTTAAGTGAGGGCGAGCAGTGCTTC

v_call: TRBV5-1
clone_size: NA
j_call: TRBJ2-7
d_call: NA
cdr3_aa: CASRRDSYEQYF
cdr3_nt: TGCGCCAGCAGGCGGGACTCCTACGAGCAGTACTTC

v_call: TRBV10-3
clone_size: NA
j_call: TRBJ2-7
d_call: TRBD1
cdr3_aa: CAISRPGTAYEQYF
cdr3_nt: TGTGCCATCAGCCGACCCGGGACAGCCTACGAGCAGTACTTC

v_call: TRBV19
clone_size: NA
j_call: TRBJ1-2
d_call: TRBD1
cdr3_aa: CASSTLQGVNYGYTF
cdr3_nt: TGTGCCAGTAGTACCCTACAGGGGGTTAACTATGGCTACACCTTC

v_call: TRBV14
clone_size: NA
j_call: TRBJ1-1
d_call: TRBD1
cdr3_aa: CASSRDRIMNTEAFF
cdr3_nt: TGTGCCAGCAGCCGGGACAGGATAATGAACACTGAAGCTTTCTTT

v_call: TRBV6-1
clone_size: NA
j_call: TRBJ1-3
d_call: TRBD1
cdr3_aa: CASSGRGSYSGNTIYF
cdr3_nt: TGTGCCAGCAGTGGCAGGGGGAGTTACTCTGGAAACACCATATATTTT

v_call: TRBV19
clone_size: NA
j_call: TRBJ1-2
d_call: NA
cdr3_aa: CASSITTATYGYTF
cdr3_nt: TGTGCCAGTAGTATAACGACAGCTACGTATGGCTACACCTTC

v_call: TRBV7-9
clone_size: NA
j_call: TRBJ2-2
d_call: TRBD1
cdr3_aa: CSSSYDRGPANTGELFF
cdr3_nt: TGTTCCAGCAGCTACGACAGGGGGCCGGCGAACACCGGGGAGCTGTTTTTT

v_call: TRBV6-1
clone_size: NA
j_call: TRBJ2-7
d_call: TRBD2
cdr3_aa: CASTTSVGGSGEQYF
cdr3_nt: TGTGCCAGCACTACCAGCGTGGGGGGGAGCGGCGAGCAGTACTTC

v_call: TRBV5-1
clone_size: few
j_call: TRBJ1-5
d_call: NA
cdr3_aa: CASSLDAGDQPQHF
cdr3_nt: TGCGCCAGCAGCTTGGACGCCGGGGATCAGCCCCAGCATTTT

v_call: TRBV5-1
clone_size: NA
j_call: TRBJ1-1
d_call: NA
cdr3_aa: CASSLEGQGLGTEAFF
cdr3_nt: TGCGCCAGCAGCTTGGAAGGGCAGGGGCTGGGAACTGAAGCTTTCTTT

v_call: TRBV19
clone_size: NA
j_call: TRBJ2-1
d_call: TRBD2
cdr3_aa: CASKTQDGTGGEQFF
cdr3_nt: TGTGCCAGTAAAACCCAGGACGGGACCGGGGGGGAGCAGTTCTTC

v_call: TRBV10-3
clone_size: few
j_call: TRBJ1-5
d_call: NA
cdr3_aa: CAISGDIGQPQHF
cdr3_nt: TGTGCCATCAGTGGAGACATCGGTCAGCCCCAGCATTTT

v_call: TRBV5-4
clone_size: NA
j_call: TRBJ2-7
d_call: NA
cdr3_aa: CASSYQAQTTYEQYF
cdr3_nt: TGTGCCAGCAGCTACCAGGCTCAGACGACCTACGAGCAGTACTTC

v_call: TRBV5-6
clone_size: NA
j_call: TRBJ2-7
d_call: NA
cdr3_aa: CASSPWGLFYEQYF
cdr3_nt: TGTGCCAGCAGCCCTTGGGGACTCTTCTACGAGCAGTACTTC

v_call: TRBV14
clone_size: NA
j_call: TRBJ1-1
d_call: NA
cdr3_aa: CASSQISQGRAEAFF
cdr3_nt: TGTGCCAGCAGCCAAATTTCCCAGGGGCGGGCTGAAGCTTTCTTT

v_call: TRBV6-1
clone_size: NA
j_call: TRBJ1-1
d_call: NA
cdr3_aa: CASSEGAGLNTEAFF
cdr3_nt: TGTGCCAGCAGTGAAGGGGCAGGCCTGAACACTGAAGCTTTCTTT

v_call: TRBV2
clone_size: NA
j_call: TRBJ1-5
d_call: NA
cdr3_aa: CASRQGSQPQHF
cdr3_nt: TGTGCCAGCAGACAGGGTAGCCAGCCCCAGCATTTT

v_call: TRBV28
clone_size: NA
j_call: TRBJ2-7
d_call: TRBD1
cdr3_aa: CASSQGTVSYEQYF
cdr3_nt: TGTGCCAGCAGCCAAGGGACAGTCTCCTACGAGCAGTACTTC

v_call: TRBV6-5
clone_size: NA
j_call: TRBJ2-1
d_call: TRBD2
cdr3_aa: CASSLSGGADEQFF
cdr3_nt: TGTGCCAGCAGCCTTAGCGGGGGGGCCGATGAGCAGTTCTTC

v_call: TRBV19
clone_size: NA
j_call: TRBJ2-1
d_call: TRBD1
cdr3_aa: CASSKRTGHYNEQFF
cdr3_nt: TGTGCCAGTAGTAAGAGGACAGGACATTACAATGAGCAGTTCTTC

v_call: TRBV25-1
clone_size: NA
j_call: TRBJ2-1
d_call: TRBD2
cdr3_aa: CASSEYGSGTYNEQFF
cdr3_nt: TGTGCCAGCAGTGAATACGGTAGCGGGACTTACAATGAGCAGTTCTTC

v_call: TRBV5-1
clone_size: NA
j_call: TRBJ1-1
d_call: TRBD1
cdr3_aa: CASSPQGQGVNTEAFF
cdr3_nt: TGCGCCAGCAGCCCCCAGGGACAGGGCGTCAACACTGAAGCTTTCTTT

v_call: TRBV25-1
clone_size: once
j_call: TRBJ1-5
d_call: TRBD1
cdr3_aa: CASSEYWDRGNQPQHF
cdr3_nt: TGTGCCAGCAGTGAATATTGGGACAGAGGCAATCAGCCCCAGCATTTT

v_call: TRBV12-5
clone_size: NA
j_call: TRBJ2-3
d_call: NA
cdr3_aa: CASGLSTVPDTQYF
cdr3_nt: TGTGCTAGTGGTTTGTCGACAGTACCTGATACGCAGTATTTT

v_call: TRBV18
clone_size: NA
j_call: TRBJ2-5
d_call: NA
cdr3_aa: CASSPGLLAGQETQYF
cdr3_nt: TGTGCCAGCTCACCAGGATTACTGGCGGGACAAGAGACCCAGTACTTC

v_call: TRBV4-3
clone_size: NA
j_call: TRBJ2-7
d_call: NA
cdr3_aa: CASSQDGAYEQYF
cdr3_nt: TGCGCCAGCAGCCAAGATGGTGCCTACGAGCAGTACTTC

v_call: TRBV6-6
clone_size: NA
j_call: TRBJ1-1
d_call: NA
cdr3_aa: CASTRPGVGNTEAFF
cdr3_nt: TGTGCCAGCACCAGGCCAGGGGTCGGGAACACTGAAGCTTTCTTT

v_call: TRBV7-2
clone_size: NA
j_call: TRBJ1-2
d_call: NA
cdr3_aa: CASSLSPGDGYTF
cdr3_nt: TGTGCCAGCAGCTTAAGCCCAGGGGATGGCTACACCTTC

v_call: TRBV6-1
clone_size: NA
j_call: TRBJ1-5
d_call: TRBD1
cdr3_aa: CASSESPGQGGQPQHF
cdr3_nt: TGTGCCAGCAGTGAATCCCCGGGACAGGGGGGTCAGCCCCAGCATTTT

v_call: TRBV7-2
clone_size: NA
j_call: TRBJ1-6
d_call: TRBD1
cdr3_aa: CASSSDRGYNSPLHF
cdr3_nt: TGTGCCAGCAGTTCGGACAGGGGTTATAATTCGCCCCTCCACTTT

v_call: TRBV30
clone_size: NA
j_call: TRBJ1-2
d_call: NA
cdr3_aa: CAWSLGGYGYTF
cdr3_nt: TGTGCCTGGAGTTTAGGGGGCTATGGCTACACCTTC

v_call: TRBV5-1
clone_size: NA
j_call: TRBJ2-7
d_call: NA
cdr3_aa: CASSLGHTNQYEQYF
cdr3_nt: TGCGCCAGCAGCCTGGGCCACACCAATCAATACGAGCAGTACTTC

v_call: TRBV27
clone_size: NA
j_call: TRBJ1-5
d_call: NA
cdr3_aa: CASSLGAYQPQHF
cdr3_nt: TGTGCCAGCAGTTTAGGGGCCTATCAGCCCCAGCATTTT

v_call: TRBV7-6
clone_size: NA
j_call: TRBJ2-5
d_call: TRBD2
cdr3_aa: CASSLRTSGGELETQYF
cdr3_nt: TGTGCCAGCAGCTTACGGACTAGCGGGGGTGAGCTCGAGACCCAGTACTTC

v_call: TRBV4-1
clone_size: NA
j_call: TRBJ1-6
d_call: TRBD1
cdr3_aa: CASSRGQGEHSPLHF
cdr3_nt: TGCGCCAGCAGCCGAGGACAGGGTGAACATTCACCCCTCCACTTT

v_call: TRBV7-9
clone_size: NA
j_call: TRBJ1-2
d_call: NA
cdr3_aa: CASSLDRANYGYTF
cdr3_nt: TGTGCCAGCAGCTTAGACAGAGCTAACTATGGCTACACCTTC

v_call: TRBV7-3
clone_size: NA
j_call: TRBJ2-1
d_call: NA
cdr3_aa: CASSRDQGLEQFF
cdr3_nt: TGTGCCAGCAGTCGGGACCAGGGGTTAGAGCAGTTCTTC

v_call: TRBV9
clone_size: NA
j_call: TRBJ2-7
d_call: TRBD2
cdr3_aa: CASSPPLAGVDEQYF
cdr3_nt: TGTGCCAGCAGCCCCCCATTAGCGGGAGTGGACGAGCAGTACTTC

v_call: TRBV19
clone_size: NA
j_call: TRBJ1-2
d_call: TRBD1
cdr3_aa: CASSSKSGQIFYGYTF
cdr3_nt: TGTGCCAGTAGTTCCAAGTCGGGACAGATATTCTATGGCTACACCTTC

v_call: TRBV9
clone_size: NA
j_call: TRBJ1-5
d_call: TRBD1
cdr3_aa: CASSVGQGNQPQHF
cdr3_nt: TGTGCCAGCAGCGTCGGACAGGGCAATCAGCCCCAGCATTTT

v_call: TRBV6-1
clone_size: NA
j_call: TRBJ1-3
d_call: NA
cdr3_aa: CASSEDLEGNTIYF
cdr3_nt: TGTGCCAGCAGTGAAGACTTAGAAGGAAACACCATATATTTT